This T cell receptor (beta chain) was identified during a study of blood T cell repertoires in COVID-19. Study-level information: Sites in the United States, Italy and Spain provided acute and convalescent COVID-19 samples. Sample material is recorded as cDNA or gDNA derived from T cells, B-cell-depleted T cells, or PBMCs.

Trimming cost V 0 bases and J 4 bases, with 5 bases left between them. CDR1 is GTSNPN, CDR2 SVGIG, per germline (reference sequence). CDR3 length equals 12 residues. Recruits, aged roughly 18 to 100 years, lived in roughly 22 US areas. Donors were grouped by their self-reported clinical history. Here immunoSEQ multiplex PCR was the method, and the copy in TCRdb shows in-frame clones only, minus some. Altogether 200,000 to 300,000 clones are present, 75% to 85% being singletons, with the ten largest covering around 9.8%. The sequence came from a woman in her forties or fifties with acute COVID-19. Input material: PBMCs or T cells enriched from blood (not recorded which). The rearrangement uses TRBV30 and TRBJ2-3; D gene ambiguous. CDR3: CAWSVSADTQYF. DNA of the CDR3: TGTGCCTGGAGTGTCTCTGCAGATACGCAGTATTTT. Full variable domain (rest looked up from reference TRBV30 and TRBJ2-3): SQTIHQWPATLVQPVGSPLSLECTVEGTSNPNLYWYRQAAGRGLQLLFYSVGIGQISSEVPQNLSASRPQDRQFILSSKKLLLSDSGFYLCAWSVSADTQYFGPGTRLTVL.